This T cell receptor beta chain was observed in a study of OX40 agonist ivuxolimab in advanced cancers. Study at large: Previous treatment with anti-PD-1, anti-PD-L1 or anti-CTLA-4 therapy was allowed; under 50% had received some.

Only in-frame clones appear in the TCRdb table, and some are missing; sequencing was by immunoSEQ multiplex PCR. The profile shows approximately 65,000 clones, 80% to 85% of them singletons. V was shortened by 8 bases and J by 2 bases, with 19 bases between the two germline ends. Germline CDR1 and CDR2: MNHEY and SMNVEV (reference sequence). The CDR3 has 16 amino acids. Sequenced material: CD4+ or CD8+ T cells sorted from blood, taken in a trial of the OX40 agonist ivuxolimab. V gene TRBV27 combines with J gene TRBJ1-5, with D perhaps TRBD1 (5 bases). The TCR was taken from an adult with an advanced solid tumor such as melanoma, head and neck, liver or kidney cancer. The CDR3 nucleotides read TGTGCCAGCGGGCTACGTTCGGGGGGAGGCAATCAGCCCCAGCATTTT. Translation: CASGLRSGGGNQPQHF.